This entry concerns a single TCR beta chain. The target antigen is unknown. With 60 Vbeta and 13 Jbeta primers, the PCR was carried out. Source study methods: The authors later counted roughly 76 million unique TCR beta chains, roughly 10 million of them shared. Sequencing used immunoSEQ multiplex PCR; TCRdb keeps in-frame clones, though not all of them. Clonal size and the V and J genes are those of that table, whereas D and trimming came from the DNA. In the table there are around 170,000 clones, roughly 77% of which are singletons. This record belongs to a study of cytomegalovirus exposure and HLA in healthy donors. Study information: Genotyping showed 81% of 398 donors falling in the Caucasian-associated ancestry cluster.

General study findings and limits: Immune exposure was documented only through CMV serostatus. Later analysis demonstrated an association between a missense DCLRE1C variant and TCR beta V- and J-gene trimming.

This receptor was obtained from a woman younger than 45 in good health and CMV-seropositive. The source material was PBMCs.

CDR3 DNA: TGCGCCAGCAGCCAGCTGACAGGGAGCAATCAGCCCCAGCATTTT. Protein: CASSQLTGSNQPQHF. The chain uses TRBV4-3 and TRBJ1-5; 7 bases are a match to TRBD1. Germline V gene sequence: CDR1 LGHNA, CDR2 YSLEER. The CDR3 consists of 15 residues. The ends lost 3 bases at V and 1 base at J; junction bases unmatched: 3.